This TCR beta chain originates from a study of cytomegalovirus exposure and HLA in healthy donors. About this clone itself: The same CDR3 can be traced to other DNA sequences in this sample.

The PCR made use of 60 Vbeta and 13 Jbeta primers. Clones were sequenced by immunoSEQ multiplex PCR, and TCRdb holds only the in-frame ones, with some missing. The sample holds about 150,000 clones, roughly 82% seen once. The CDR3 length is 15 residues. The V end lost 4 bases, the J end lost 1 base, and 14 bases lay between the germline ends. Per the germline V gene, CDR1 is SGHRS and CDR2 is YFSETQ. The clonotype originates from a man aged 45-65 years in good health and CMV-seropositive. Sequencing was done on a sample of PBMCs. The V gene is TRBV5-1, the J gene TRBJ2-5, with D unclear. CDR3 DNA: TGCGCCAGCAGCCTTCTTACCTCGGGCCAAGAGACCCAGTACTTC. Amino acids: CASSLLTSGQETQYF.